What follows are 5 T cell receptor beta chains derived from one specimen sequenced in a study of beta chain features in type 1 diabetes. Broader study findings: Among patients with Type 1 diabetes, TCRB CDR3s were moderately but significantly shorter in every one of the four CD4+ subsets.

Antigens of these TCRs are unknown. Sequencing targeted expressed TCRB transcripts, as all isolated RNA had been reverse transcribed. The assay was immunoSEQ multiplex PCR, and TCRdb's table has in-frame clones only and misses some. The table records 600,000 to 750,000 clones, around 11% of them present only once. What was sequenced was naive CD4+ T cells from blood. The receptor set was obtained from a man aged 25-40 years with type 1 diabetes.

This clone was counted a few times. The chain carries TRBV5-1 and TRBJ2-2; D may be TRBD1 (6 bases). Germline values: CDR1 SGHRS, CDR2 YFSETQ. The CDR3 length is 15 residues. The V and J ends lost 6 bases and 1 base respectively, with 13 bases between them. The CDR3 is CASKGTQQNTGELFF. In DNA form, the CDR3 reads TGCGCCAGCAAGGGGACACAACAGAACACCGGGGAGCTGTTTTTT.

This clone was detected a few times. V and J are TRBV2 and TRBJ1-5; D is unclear. The CDR3 consists of 14 residues. V lost 3 bases and J 5 bases, leaving 11 bases between the germline ends. From germline, CDR1 is SNHLY and CDR2 FYNNEI. CDR3 nucleotides: TGTGCCAGCAGTGAGTCGGGGTTTCATCAGCCCCAGCATTTT. It is translated as CASSESGFHQPQHF. The entire variable domain, with the rest obtained from reference TRBV2 and TRBJ1-5, is as follows: EPEVTQTPSHQVTQMGQEVILRCVPISNHLYFYWYRQILGQKVEFLVSFYNNEISEKSEIFDDQFSVERPDGSNFTLKIRSTKLEDSAMYFCASSESGFHQPQHFGDGTRLSIL.

The V call is TRBV10-3, the J call TRBJ2-1; D gene unclear. The CDR3 is 16 residues long. From germline, CDR1 is ENHRY and CDR2 SYGVKD. With 3 bases removed from V and 8 bases from J, the gap between germline ends came to 20 bases. CDR3 region: CAISDGPNGKSDEQFF. The CDR3, as DNA: TGTGCCATCAGTGACGGACCCAACGGAAAGAGCGATGAGCAGTTCTTC.

This clone has a handful of counts. V and J are TRBV9 and TRBJ2-1; D is unresolved. Germline CDR1 reads SGDLS; CDR2 reads YYNGEE. There are 14 residues in the CDR3. V gave up 4 bases and J gave up 7 bases, with 15 bases separating them. This CDR3 reads CASSFTHEINEQFF. The DNA for the CDR3 is TGTGCCAGCAGCTTTACTCACGAAATAAATGAGCAGTTCTTC. Based on the CDR3 plus reference TRBV9 and TRBJ2-1, the full variable domain is DSGVTQTPKHLITATGQRVTLRCSPRSGDLSVYWYQQSLDQGLQFLIQYYNGEERAKGNILERFSAQQFPDLHSELNLSSLELGDSALYFCASSFTHEINEQFFGPGTRLTVL.

Only a few counts were recorded for this clone. The V and J genes are TRBV18 and TRBJ2-3, with D possibly being TRBD2 (6 bases). CDR1 is KGHSH, CDR2 LQKENI, per germline. The CDR3 length is 15 residues. Trimming took off 8 bases at V and 5 bases at J, with 20 bases between the two ends. As DNA, the CDR3 is TGTGCCAGCCGTCCTAGCGATGGGCAAGGAGATACGCAGTATTTT. Translated: CASRPSDGQGDTQYF.